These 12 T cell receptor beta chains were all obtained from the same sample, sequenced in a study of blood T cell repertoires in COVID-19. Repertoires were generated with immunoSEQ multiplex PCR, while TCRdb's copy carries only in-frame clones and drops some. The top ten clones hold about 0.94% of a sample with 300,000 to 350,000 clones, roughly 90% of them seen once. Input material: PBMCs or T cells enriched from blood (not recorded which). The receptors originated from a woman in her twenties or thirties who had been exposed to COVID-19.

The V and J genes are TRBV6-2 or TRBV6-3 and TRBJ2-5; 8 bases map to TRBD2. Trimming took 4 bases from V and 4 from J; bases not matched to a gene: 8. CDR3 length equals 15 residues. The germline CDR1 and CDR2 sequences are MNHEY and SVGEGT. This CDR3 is CASSSSGGRIETQYF. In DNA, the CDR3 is TGTGCCAGCAGTTCCTCGGGAGGGCGGATAGAGACCCAGTACTTC.

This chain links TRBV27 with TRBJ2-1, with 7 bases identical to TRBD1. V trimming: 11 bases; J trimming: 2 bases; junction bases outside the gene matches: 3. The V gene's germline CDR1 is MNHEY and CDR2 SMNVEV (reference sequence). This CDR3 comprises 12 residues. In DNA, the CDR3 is TGTGCCGAGGACAGGACCTACAATGAGCAGTTCTTC. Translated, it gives CAEDRTYNEQFF.

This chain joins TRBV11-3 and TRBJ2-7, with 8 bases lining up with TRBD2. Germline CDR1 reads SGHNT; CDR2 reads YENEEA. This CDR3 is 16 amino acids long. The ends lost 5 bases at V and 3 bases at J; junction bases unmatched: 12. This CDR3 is CASSLAGSGMYYEQYF. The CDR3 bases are TGTGCCAGCAGCCTCGCGGGTAGCGGGATGTACTACGAGCAGTACTTC.

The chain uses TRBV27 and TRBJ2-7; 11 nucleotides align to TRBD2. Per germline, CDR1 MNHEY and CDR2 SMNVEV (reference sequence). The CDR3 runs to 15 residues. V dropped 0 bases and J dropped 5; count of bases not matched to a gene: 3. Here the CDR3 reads CASSLSIAGGHEQYF. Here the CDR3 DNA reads TGTGCCAGCAGTTTATCAATAGCGGGAGGGCACGAGCAGTACTTC.

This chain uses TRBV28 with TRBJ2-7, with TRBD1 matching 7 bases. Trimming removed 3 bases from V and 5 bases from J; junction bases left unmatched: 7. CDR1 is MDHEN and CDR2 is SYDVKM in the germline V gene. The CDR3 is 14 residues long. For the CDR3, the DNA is TGTGCCAGCAGTTTTCGTACAGGGGCCAACGAGCAGTACTTC. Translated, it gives CASSFRTGANEQYF. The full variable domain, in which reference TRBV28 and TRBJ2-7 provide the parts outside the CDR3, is DVKVTQSSRYLVKRTGEKVFLECVQDMDHENMFWYRQDPGLGLRLIYFSYDVKMKEKGDIPEGYSVSREKKERFSLILESASTNQTSMYLCASSFRTGANEQYFGPGTRLTVT.

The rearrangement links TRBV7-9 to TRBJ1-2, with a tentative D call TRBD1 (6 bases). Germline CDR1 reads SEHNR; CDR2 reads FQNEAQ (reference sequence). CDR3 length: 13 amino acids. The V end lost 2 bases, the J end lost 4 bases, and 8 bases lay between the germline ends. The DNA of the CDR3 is TGTGCCAGCAGCTTACCAGGGGCCTATGGCTACACCTTC. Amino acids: CASSLPGAYGYTF.

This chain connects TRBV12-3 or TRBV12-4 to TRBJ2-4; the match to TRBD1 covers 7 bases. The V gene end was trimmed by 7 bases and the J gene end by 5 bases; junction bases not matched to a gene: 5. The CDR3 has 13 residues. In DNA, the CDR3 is TGTGCCAGCATAAGGACAGGACAAAACATTCAGTACTTC. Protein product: CASIRTGQNIQYF.

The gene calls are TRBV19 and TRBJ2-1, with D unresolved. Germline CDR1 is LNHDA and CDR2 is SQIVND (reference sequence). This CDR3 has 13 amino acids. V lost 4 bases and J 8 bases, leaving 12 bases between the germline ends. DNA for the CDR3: TGTGCCAGTAGTAACTTCCTCTCGGATGAGCAGTTCTTC. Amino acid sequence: CASSNFLSDEQFF.

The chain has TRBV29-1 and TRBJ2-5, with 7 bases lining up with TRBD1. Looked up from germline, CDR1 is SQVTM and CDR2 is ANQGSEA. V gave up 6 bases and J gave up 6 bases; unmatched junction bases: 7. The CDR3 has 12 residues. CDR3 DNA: TGCAGCGTACGGGACAGTTGGAAGACCCAGTACTTC. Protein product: CSVRDSWKTQYF.

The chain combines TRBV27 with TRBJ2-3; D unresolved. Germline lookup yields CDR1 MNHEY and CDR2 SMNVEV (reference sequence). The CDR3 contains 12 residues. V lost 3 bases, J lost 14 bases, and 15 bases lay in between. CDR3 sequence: CASSFDPGYMYF. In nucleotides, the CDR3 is TGTGCCAGCAGTTTCGACCCCGGGTATATGTATTTT.

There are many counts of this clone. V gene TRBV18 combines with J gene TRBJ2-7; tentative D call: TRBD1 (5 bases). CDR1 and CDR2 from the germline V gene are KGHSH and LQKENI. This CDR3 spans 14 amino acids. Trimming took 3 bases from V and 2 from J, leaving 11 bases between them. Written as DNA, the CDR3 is TGTGCCAGCTCACCCGTTACAGGTCCCTACGAGCAGTACTTC. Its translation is CASSPVTGPYEQYF.

The CDR3 region has the DNA TGTGCCAGCGCGACAGGAGGCTACACCTTC. It specifies CASATGGYTF. V and J are TRBV6-5 and TRBJ1-2, with D tentatively TRBD1 (6 bases). The germline gives CDR1 MNHEY, CDR2 SVGAGI. V dropped 8 bases and J dropped 8 bases, with 9 bases sitting between them. CDR3 length: 10 amino acids.